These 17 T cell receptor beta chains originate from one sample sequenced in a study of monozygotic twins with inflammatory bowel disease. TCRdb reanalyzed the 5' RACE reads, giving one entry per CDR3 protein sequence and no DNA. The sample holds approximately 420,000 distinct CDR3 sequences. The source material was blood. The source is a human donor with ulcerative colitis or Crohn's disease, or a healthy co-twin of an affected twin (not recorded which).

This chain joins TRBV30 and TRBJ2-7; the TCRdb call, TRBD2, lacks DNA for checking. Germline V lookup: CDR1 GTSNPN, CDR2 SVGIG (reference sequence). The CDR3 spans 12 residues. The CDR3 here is CACDGLAGVQYF.

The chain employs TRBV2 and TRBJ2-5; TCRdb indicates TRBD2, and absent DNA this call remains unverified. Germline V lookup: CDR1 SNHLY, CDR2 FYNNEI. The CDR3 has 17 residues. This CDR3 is CASHGTSGGGLQETQYF.

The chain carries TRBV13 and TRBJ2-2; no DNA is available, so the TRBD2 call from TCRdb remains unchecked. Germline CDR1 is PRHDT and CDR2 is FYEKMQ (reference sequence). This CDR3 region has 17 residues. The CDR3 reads CASSLLAGKGNTGELFF.

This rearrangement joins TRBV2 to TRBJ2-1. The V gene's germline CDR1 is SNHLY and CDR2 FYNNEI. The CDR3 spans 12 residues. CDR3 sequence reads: CASSEYRVEQFF.

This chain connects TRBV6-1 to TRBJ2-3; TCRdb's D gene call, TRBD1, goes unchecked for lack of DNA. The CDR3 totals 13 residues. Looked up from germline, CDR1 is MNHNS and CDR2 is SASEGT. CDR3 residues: CASSERFKGEQYF.

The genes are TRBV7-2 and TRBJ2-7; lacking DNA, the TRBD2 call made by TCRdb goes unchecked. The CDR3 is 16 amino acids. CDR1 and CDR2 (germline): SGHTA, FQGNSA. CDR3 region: CASSPRGLAGPGKQYF.

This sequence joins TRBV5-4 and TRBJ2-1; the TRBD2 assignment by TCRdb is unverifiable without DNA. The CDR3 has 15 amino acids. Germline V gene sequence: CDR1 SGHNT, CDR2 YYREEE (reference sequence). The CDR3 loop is CASSLRIAGNNEQFF.

This CDR3 reads CASSKRGGFGDTQYF. The rearrangement links TRBV27 to TRBJ2-3; the TCRdb call, TRBD1, lacks DNA for checking. Looked up from germline, CDR1 is MNHEY and CDR2 is SMNVEV (reference sequence). The CDR3 is made up of 15 amino acids.

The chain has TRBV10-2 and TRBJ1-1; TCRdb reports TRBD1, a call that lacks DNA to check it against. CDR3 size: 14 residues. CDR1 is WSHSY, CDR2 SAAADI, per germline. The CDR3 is CASRDRRLNTEAFF.

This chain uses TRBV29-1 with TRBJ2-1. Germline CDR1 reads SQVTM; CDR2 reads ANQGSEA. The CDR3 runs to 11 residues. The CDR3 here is CSVPKYNEQFF.

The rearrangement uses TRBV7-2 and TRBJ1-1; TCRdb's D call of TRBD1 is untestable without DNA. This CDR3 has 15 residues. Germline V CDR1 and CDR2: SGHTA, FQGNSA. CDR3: CASSTDWGARTEAFF.

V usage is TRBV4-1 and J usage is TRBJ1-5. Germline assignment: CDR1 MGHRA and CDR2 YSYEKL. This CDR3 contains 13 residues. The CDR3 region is CASSHEMDQPQQF.

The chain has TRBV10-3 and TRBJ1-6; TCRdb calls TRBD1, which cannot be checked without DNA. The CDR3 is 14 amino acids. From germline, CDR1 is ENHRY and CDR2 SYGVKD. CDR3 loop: CAISDGQGVSPLHF.

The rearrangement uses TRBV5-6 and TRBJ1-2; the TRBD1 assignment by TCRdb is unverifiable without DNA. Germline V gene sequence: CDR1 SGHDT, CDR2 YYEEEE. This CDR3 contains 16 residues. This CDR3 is CASSLWFGTAAYGYTF.

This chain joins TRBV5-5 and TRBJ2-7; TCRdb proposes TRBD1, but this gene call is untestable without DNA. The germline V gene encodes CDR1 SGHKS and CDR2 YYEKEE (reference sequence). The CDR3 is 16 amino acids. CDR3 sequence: CASSFVVRTGANEQYF.

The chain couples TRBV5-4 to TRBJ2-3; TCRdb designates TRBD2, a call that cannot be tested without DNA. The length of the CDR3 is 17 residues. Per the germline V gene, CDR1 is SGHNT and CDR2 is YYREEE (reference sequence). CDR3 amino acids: CASSPLRTSGAGDTQYF.

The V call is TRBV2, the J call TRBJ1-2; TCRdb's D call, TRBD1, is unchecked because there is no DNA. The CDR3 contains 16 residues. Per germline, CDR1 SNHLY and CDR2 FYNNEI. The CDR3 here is CASKSGTGGFNYGYTF. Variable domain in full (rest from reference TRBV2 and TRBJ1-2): EPEVTQTPSHQVTQMGQEVILRCVPISNHLYFYWYRQILGQKVEFLVSFYNNEISEKSEIFDDQFSVERPDGSNFTLKIRSTKLEDSAMYFCASKSGTGGFNYGYTFGSGTRLTVV.